These 30 T cell receptor beta chains originate from one sample sequenced in a study of shared clonotypes between healthy human individuals. Only in-frame clones appear in the TCRdb table, and some are missing; sequencing was by immunoSEQ multiplex PCR. Here the sample spans about 450,000 clones, around three quarters being singletons. The material sequenced was PBMCs. Receptor source: a woman between 40 and 55 years old in good health. Some clones in this sample may be carry-over from other donors' samples.

The chain combines TRBV2 with TRBJ2-7, with TRBD2 identical over 8 bases. CDR1 and CDR2 (germline): SNHLY, FYNNEI. The ends lost 6 bases at V and 0 bases at J; junction bases unmatched: 4. The CDR3 contains 14 residues. As DNA, the CDR3 is TGTGCCAGCAGGACGGGAGGGCCCTCCTACGAGCAGTACTTC. Translating it yields CASRTGGPSYEQYF.

This chain connects TRBV21-1 to TRBJ2-2. TRBV21-1 is a pseudogene. The CDR3 sequence is 16 residues long. CDR3 in DNA: TGTGCCAGCAGCAAAAAGGGTGAGGACCACACCGGGGAGCTGTTTTTT. Translated, it gives CASSKKGEDHTGELFF.

The chain is built from TRBV4-1 and TRBJ2-1; 8 nucleotides match TRBD2. Per the germline V gene, CDR1 is MGHRA and CDR2 is YSYEKL. CDR3 length: 13 residues. V lost 8 bases, J lost 7 bases, and 7 bases stayed unmatched. The CDR3 DNA reads as TGCGCCAGCGGGCTAGCGGGTGGTAATGAGCAGTTCTTC. Translation gives CASGLAGGNEQFF.

The CDR3 spells CASSPPAGSTGELFF. The CDR3, as DNA: TGTGCCAGCTCACCACCGGCGGGCAGCACCGGGGAGCTGTTTTTT. The chain recombines TRBV18 with TRBJ2-2; tentatively, D is TRBD2 (5 bases). The length of the CDR3 is 15 residues. V was shortened by 0 bases and J by 4 bases, with 9 bases between the two germline ends. CDR1 is KGHSH and CDR2 is LQKENI in the germline V gene.

This clone was seen once. The chain is built from TRBV9 and TRBJ1-1, with D perhaps matching TRBD1 (5 bases). Per germline, CDR1 SGDLS and CDR2 YYNGEE. The V end lost 6 bases, the J end lost 4 bases, and 19 bases lay between the germline ends. The CDR3 spans 15 residues. CDR3: CASIVGRDMITEAFF. The CDR3 bases are TGTGCCAGCATAGTCGGCAGGGATATGATCACTGAAGCTTTCTTT. Filled out from reference TRBV9 and TRBJ1-1, the complete variable domain reads DSGVTQTPKHLITATGQRVTLRCSPRSGDLSVYWYQQSLDQGLQFLIQYYNGEERAKGNILERFSAQQFPDLHSELNLSSLELGDSALYFCASIVGRDMITEAFFGQGTRLTVV.

The chain uses TRBV7-2 and TRBJ2-2; no clear D. Trimming removed 0 bases from V and 6 bases from J, with 8 bases in between. Germline loops: CDR1 SGHTA, CDR2 FQGNSA. The CDR3 has 14 residues. CDR3 sequence (DNA): TGTGCCAGCAGCTTAGCGGGGAATCCCGGGGAGCTGTTTTTT. Its protein is CASSLAGNPGELFF.

This clone was seen only once. This chain connects TRBV6-5 to TRBJ2-1, with 9 bases that match TRBD2. The germline V gene has CDR1 MNHEY and CDR2 SVGAGI. Trimming cost V 6 bases and J 8 bases; bases outside gene matches: 11. This CDR3 spans 15 amino acids. The CDR3 spells CASRTGTSIFDEQFF. CDR3 nucleotide sequence: TGTGCCAGCAGAACCGGGACTAGCATTTTCGATGAGCAGTTCTTC.

This clone has a handful of counts. The gene calls are TRBV19 and TRBJ1-5; 8 nucleotides align to TRBD1. In germline, CDR1 is LNHDA, CDR2 SQIVND (reference sequence). The CDR3 runs to 15 residues. The trim removed 6 bases at V and 2 bases at J, leaving 6 bases unmatched. For the CDR3, the DNA is TGTGCCAGTAGCTTGACAGGGGTGGGCAATCAGCCCCAGCATTTT. Protein: CASSLTGVGNQPQHF. Full variable domain (outside the CDR3, taken from reference TRBV19 and TRBJ1-5): DGGITQSPKYLFRKEGQNVTLSCEQNLNHDAMYWYRQDPGQGLRLIYYSQIVNDFQKGDIAEGYSVSREKKESFPLTVTSAQKNPTAFYLCASSLTGVGNQPQHFGDGTRLSIL.

The rearrangement joins TRBV28 to TRBJ1-5; 8 bases match TRBD1. Looked up from germline, CDR1 is MDHEN and CDR2 is SYDVKM. V dropped 5 bases and J dropped 5; count of bases not matched to a gene: 5. CDR3 size: 14 residues. CDR3 residues: CASSTGQDYQPQHF. The CDR3 DNA reads TGTGCCAGCAGTACGGGACAGGACTATCAGCCCCAGCATTTT.

This chain connects TRBV27 to TRBJ2-1; TRBD2 aligns across 11 bases. Germline values: CDR1 MNHEY, CDR2 SMNVEV (reference sequence). V trimming: 7 bases; J trimming: 10 bases; junction bases outside the gene matches: 12. The CDR3 runs 15 residues. CDR3 sequence (DNA): TGTGCCAGCACCCTTAGCGGGAGGGGCCTGGGAGAGCAGTTCTTC. Its translation: CASTLSGRGLGEQFF.

The V and J genes are TRBV5-1 and TRBJ2-1; TRBD1 aligns across 9 bases. Trimming cost V 4 bases and J 2 bases; bases outside gene matches: 7. This CDR3 region has 16 residues. The germline CDR1 and CDR2 sequences are SGHRS and YFSETQ. CDR3 in amino acids: CASSLGQGSPYNEQFF. For the CDR3, the DNA is TGCGCCAGCAGCCTTGGACAGGGGTCCCCCTACAATGAGCAGTTCTTC.

This CDR3 reads CASSARQGRRFGANVLTF. The CDR3 nucleotides are TGTGCCAGCAGTGCGCGACAGGGAAGAAGGTTTGGGGCCAACGTCCTGACTTTC. The chain uses TRBV2 and TRBJ2-6; 7 nucleotides match TRBD1. Germline lookup yields CDR1 SNHLY and CDR2 FYNNEI. The CDR3 loop spans 18 amino acids. V trimming: 4 bases; J trimming: 3 bases; junction bases outside the gene matches: 12.

The chain joins TRBV1 to TRBJ1-3; the table assigns TRBD1, which was not confirmed against the DNA. TRBV1 is tagged as a pseudogene. This CDR3 is built from 16 residues. CDR3 sequence: CTSSPGQEGPGNTIYF. CDR3 DNA: TGCACCAGCAGCCCCGGACAGGAGGGCCCTGGAAACACCATATATTTT.

The J gene is TRBJ2-1, the V gene TRBV4-1; 7 positions agree with TRBD1. Germline CDR1 reads MGHRA; CDR2 reads YSYEKL. J gave up 0 bases and V 3 bases, and 5 bases lay outside the gene matches. The CDR3 contains 16 residues. The CDR3 nucleotides read TGCGCCAGCAGCCATAAAGGGGGCAGCTCCTACAATGAGCAGTTCTTC. Its translation is CASSHKGGSSYNEQFF.

This chain uses TRBV10-3 with TRBJ2-1; 9 nucleotides align to TRBD2. Germline loops: CDR1 ENHRY, CDR2 SYGVKD. V shed 5 bases and J 1 base; nucleotides not matched to a gene: 6. This CDR3 spans 16 amino acids. In nucleotides, the CDR3 is TGTGCCATCAGTTCGAGCGGGAGGACTTCCTACAATGAGCAGTTCTTC. It encodes CAISSSGRTSYNEQFF.

This rearrangement joins TRBV5-5 to TRBJ1-2, with D unresolved. The V end was cut by 1 base, the J end by 4 bases, with 14 bases between. Germline V gene data show CDR1 as SGHKS and CDR2 as YYEKEE (reference sequence). The CDR3 loop spans 15 amino acids. CDR3 nucleotides: TGTGCCAGCAGCTTGTTGGGCAGCATAATCTATGGCTACACCTTC. This encodes CASSLLGSIIYGYTF. The variable domain in full, completed from reference TRBV5-5 and TRBJ1-2, reads DAGVTQSPTHLIKTRGQQVTLRCSPISGHKSVSWYQQVLGQGPQFIFQYYEKEERGRGNFPDRFSARQFPNYSSELNVNALLLGDSALYLCASSLLGSIIYGYTFGSGTRLTVV.

The chain recombines TRBV29-1 with TRBJ2-1, with unresolved D. V was shortened by 6 bases and J by 4 bases, with 10 bases between the two germline ends. Germline V lookup: CDR1 SQVTM, CDR2 ANQGSEA. This CDR3 region has 12 residues. The CDR3 DNA follows: TGCAGCGTGACGGAGCAGTACAATGAGCAGTTCTTC. Amino acid sequence: CSVTEQYNEQFF.

In this sample, this clone turned up a few times. V usage is TRBV6-5 and J usage is TRBJ1-5; D is unclear. Germline loops: CDR1 MNHEY, CDR2 SVGAGI. The CDR3 is 14 amino acids. Trimming took off 6 bases at V and 2 bases at J, with 11 bases between the two ends. CDR3 coding DNA: TGTGCCAGCAGGCGGACGGGTCGCAATCAGCCCCAGCATTTT. Translated, it gives CASRRTGRNQPQHF.

The rearrangement uses TRBV4-3 and TRBJ1-5, with a weak D call TRBD1 (5 bases). Germline V CDR1 and CDR2: LGHNA, YSLEER. The V end was cut by 0 bases, the J end by 7 bases, with 13 bases between. The CDR3 contains 15 residues. The CDR3 region has the DNA TGCGCCAGCAGCCAAGAAGGGACTTCGATGCAGCCCCAGCATTTT. It encodes CASSQEGTSMQPQHF.

This clone was recorded only once. V gene TRBV5-4 combines with J gene TRBJ2-2; a possible D gene is TRBD1 (8 bases). The CDR3 has 14 residues. Germline V gives CDR1 SGHNT, CDR2 YYREEE (reference sequence). V was shortened by 1 base and J by 6 bases, with 10 bases between the two germline ends. CDR3 bases: TGTGCCAGCAGCTTGACAGGGGGGGCCGGGGAGCTGTTTTTT. Its translation is CASSLTGGAGELFF.

The V call is TRBV7-3, the J call TRBJ2-3, with D unclear. The ends were cut back, 0 bases at V and 0 bases at J, with 4 bases in the middle. This CDR3 is 14 amino acids long. CDR1 SGHTA and CDR2 FQGTGA come from the germline V gene. The CDR3 protein is CASSLTDSTDTQYF. The CDR3 DNA is TGTGCCAGCAGCTTAACGGATAGCACAGATACGCAGTATTTT.

The chain links TRBV6-5 to TRBJ2-2; D may be TRBD2 (6 bases). The CDR3 spans 14 residues. Trimming removed 5 bases from V and 4 bases from J, with 11 bases in between. Germline-derived CDR1 and CDR2 are MNHEY and SVGAGI. DNA for the CDR3: TGTGCCAGCAGTCTCCCCGGGGGCACCGGGGAGCTGTTTTTT. Encoded protein: CASSLPGGTGELFF.

This clone was recorded only once. The chain recombines TRBV7-8 with TRBJ2-1; TRBD2 matches 11 bases. The germline CDR1 and CDR2 sequences are SGHVS and FQNEAQ. Unmatched junction bases numbered 4, after V lost 2 bases and J lost 10 bases. The CDR3 has 14 residues. The CDR3 here is CASSLSGLAGEQFF. DNA for the CDR3: TGTGCCAGCAGCTTAAGCGGACTAGCGGGCGAGCAGTTCTTC.

In this sample, this clone turned up many times. This specimen includes other DNA sequences encoding the same CDR3. The V call is TRBV7-2, the J call TRBJ2-5; 10 bases are shared with TRBD2. V was clipped by 1 base and J by 4 bases; unmatched bases: 6. In germline, CDR1 is SGHTA, CDR2 FQGNSA. This CDR3 is 16 amino acids long. The CDR3: CASSLGSSGRGETQYF. CDR3 in DNA: TGTGCCAGCAGCTTAGGATCTAGCGGGAGAGGAGAGACCCAGTACTTC. Based on the CDR3 plus reference TRBV7-2 and TRBJ2-5, the full variable domain is GAGVSQSPSNKVTEKGKDVELRCDPISGHTALYWYRQSLGQGLEFLIYFQGNSAPDKSGLPSDRFSAERTGGSVSTLTIQRTQQEDSAVYLCASSLGSSGRGETQYFGPGTRLLVL.

The V gene is TRBV28, the J gene TRBJ2-7; no clear D gene. Germline V CDR1 and CDR2: MDHEN, SYDVKM. The length of the CDR3 is 13 residues. V lost 2 bases and J 5 bases, leaving 10 bases between the germline ends. The chain's CDR3 is CASSLRDGNEQYF. The CDR3 DNA follows: TGTGCCAGCAGTTTACGTGATGGGAACGAGCAGTACTTC.

This clone was detected a few times. The genes are TRBV27 and TRBJ2-2, with unresolved D. This CDR3 region has 13 residues. CDR1 and CDR2 (germline): MNHEY, SMNVEV (reference sequence). Trimming took off 7 bases at V and 6 bases at J, with 12 bases between the two ends. The CDR3 sequence is CASKSSLAGELFF. The CDR3 DNA sequence: TGTGCCAGCAAATCCAGTTTGGCCGGGGAGCTGTTTTTT.

The rearrangement links TRBV9 to TRBJ1-4; 7 bases line up with TRBD1. The CDR3 length is 15 residues. Germline V gene sequence: CDR1 SGDLS, CDR2 YYNGEE. V lost 4 bases to trimming and J lost 8 bases; unmatched junction nucleotides: 11. CDR3 in amino acids: CASSTTGAVGEKLFF. As DNA, the CDR3 is TGTGCCAGCAGCACTACAGGGGCCGTCGGGGAAAAACTGTTTTTT.

The chain is built from TRBV11-1 and TRBJ1-1, with 7 bases that match TRBD1. The V gene end was trimmed by 5 bases and the J gene end by 5 bases; junction bases not matched to a gene: 2. This CDR3 has 12 amino acids. Per germline, CDR1 SGHAT and CDR2 FQDESV (reference sequence). CDR3 bases: TGTGCCAGCAGCCTCAGGGGGACTGAAGCTTTCTTT. It codes for CASSLRGTEAFF.

The J gene is TRBJ2-1, the V gene TRBV10-3; 11 nucleotides match TRBD2. The CDR3 has 15 amino acids. Looked up from germline, CDR1 is ENHRY and CDR2 is SYGVKD. J lost 5 bases, V lost 6 bases, and 6 bases had no gene match. DNA for the CDR3: TGTGCCATCAGCCCTCTAGCGGGAGGAAACAATGAGCAGTTCTTC. Translation: CAISPLAGGNNEQFF.

This clone has only one observation. The chain uses TRBV7-8 and TRBJ2-3; 12 nucleotides line up with TRBD2. The CDR3 loop spans 15 amino acids. Germline CDR1 SGHVS, CDR2 FQNEAQ. V gave up 4 bases and J gave up 3 bases; unmatched junction bases: 2. The CDR3 region is CASSSGTSGTDTQYF. Written as DNA, the CDR3 is TGTGCCAGCAGCTCCGGGACTAGCGGGACAGATACGCAGTATTTT.